Each of the 21 T cell receptor beta chains below was sequenced from the same sample in a study of blood T cell repertoires in COVID-19. Produced via immunoSEQ multiplex PCR; TCRdb's table is partial and in-frame only. The table includes 150,000 to 200,000 clones, about 90% detected once. Sequencing used peripheral blood. The receptor source for this set is a man aged 60 to 75 with active or convalescent COVID-19.

V usage is TRBV6-6 and J usage is TRBJ1-5, with 9 nucleotides matching TRBD1. This CDR3 has 16 residues. Germline values: CDR1 MNHNY, CDR2 SVGAGI (reference sequence). The V gene end was trimmed by 2 bases and the J gene end by 7 bases; junction bases not matched to a gene: 9. CDR3: CASSYLLPGQGQPQHF. The CDR3, as DNA: TGTGCCAGCAGTTACCTTCTACCGGGACAGGGACAGCCCCAGCATTTT.

The chain combines TRBV5-4 with TRBJ1-4; perhaps TRBD1 as D (5 bases). In germline, CDR1 is SGHNT, CDR2 YYREEE (reference sequence). The length of the CDR3 is 16 residues. The V end was cut by 4 bases, the J end by 3 bases, with 16 bases between. The DNA for the CDR3 is TGTGCCAGCAGCCCTGGTGGCAGGGCCCCTAATGAAAAACTGTTTTTT. Translated, it gives CASSPGGRAPNEKLFF.

The chain recombines TRBV19 with TRBJ2-3; no definite D call. This CDR3 has 18 amino acids. Germline CDR1 LNHDA, CDR2 SQIVND (reference sequence). V was shortened by 5 bases and J by 1 base, with 22 bases between the two germline ends. The CDR3 loop reads CASSSYGWAEKRTDTQYF. The CDR3 region has the DNA TGTGCCAGTAGTTCCTATGGGTGGGCTGAGAAGCGCACAGATACGCAGTATTTT.

The rearrangement uses TRBV19 and TRBJ2-7; 9 bases match TRBD2. CDR1 is LNHDA and CDR2 is SQIVND in the germline V gene (reference sequence). This CDR3 spans 12 amino acids. J was trimmed by 3 bases and V by 11 bases; bases with no gene match: 5. The CDR3, as DNA: TGTGCCTCGCGGGGGGGGATCTACGAGCAGTACTTC. Translation gives CASRGGIYEQYF.

The chain is built from TRBV5-6 and TRBJ1-6; TRBD1 might be the D (5 bases). V was pared by 5 bases and J by 7 bases, with 13 bases between. CDR1 is SGHDT, CDR2 YYEEEE, per germline. The CDR3 totals 14 residues. The CDR3 region is CASSRTQTNSPLHF. As DNA, the CDR3 is TGTGCCAGCAGTAGGACACAGACCAATTCACCCCTCCACTTT.

The chain carries TRBV7-3 and TRBJ1-2; D unclear. Germline CDR1 and CDR2: SGHTA and FQGTGA. Trimming took off 5 bases at V and 4 bases at J, with 17 bases between the two ends. The CDR3 contains 15 residues. Written as DNA, the CDR3 is TGTGCCAGCAGCCCCCATCGTGGGCTTGGCTATGGCTACACCTTC. This sequence encodes CASSPHRGLGYGYTF.

The rearrangement joins TRBV10-1 to TRBJ2-2; TRBD1 aligns across 10 bases. V trimming: 8 bases; J trimming: 3 bases; junction bases outside the gene matches: 3. The germline gives CDR1 WNHNN, CDR2 SYGVQD (reference sequence). The CDR3 length is 14 residues. In nucleotides, the CDR3 is TGCGCCAGCTCCGGGACAGGGGACACCGGGGAGCTGTTTTTT. Its translation: CASSGTGDTGELFF.

This sequence joins TRBV19 and TRBJ1-1; possible D gene TRBD1, 6 bases. The CDR3 covers 15 residues. Germline loops: CDR1 LNHDA, CDR2 SQIVND (reference sequence). Trimming cost V 7 bases and J 3 bases, with 18 bases left between them. The CDR3 nucleotides are TGTGCCAGTAACAAAGAATGGACAGACTACACTGAAGCTTTCTTT. Translated: CASNKEWTDYTEAFF.

The chain links TRBV19 to TRBJ2-5; D might be TRBD1 (5 bases). Germline values: CDR1 LNHDA, CDR2 SQIVND (reference sequence). This CDR3 spans 14 amino acids. Trimming removed 6 bases at V and 5 bases at J, with 16 bases between. Written as DNA, the CDR3 is TGTGCCAGTAGCCTCCTCAGGGCGTCGGAGACCCAGTACTTC. Protein product: CASSLLRASETQYF.

The V call is TRBV18, the J call TRBJ2-7; the D is unclear. V was pared by 2 bases and J by 0 bases, with 11 bases between. CDR3 length: 15 residues. The V gene's germline CDR1 is KGHSH and CDR2 LQKENI. Here the CDR3 reads CASSPISQPSYEQYF. The CDR3 DNA sequence: TGTGCCAGCTCACCAATCTCACAGCCCTCCTACGAGCAGTACTTC.

J is TRBJ2-1 and V is TRBV7-9; 9 positions match TRBD2. Losses at the gene ends were 5 bases for V and 6 bases for J; bases not matched to a gene: 8. This CDR3 spans 15 amino acids. CDR1 SEHNR and CDR2 FQNEAQ come from the germline V gene (reference sequence). The CDR3 DNA follows: TGTGCCAGCAGCCGACCGGGACTAGCTGTCAATGAGCAGTTCTTC. Its protein product is CASSRPGLAVNEQFF.

The V call is TRBV5-1, the J call TRBJ2-5, with D maybe TRBD2 (5 bases). The ends were cut back, 4 bases at V and 5 bases at J, with 15 bases in the middle. Germline CDR1 SGHRS, CDR2 YFSETQ. The CDR3 is made up of 14 amino acids. The CDR3 DNA follows: TGCGCCAGCAGCCCGGCTCCCGGGGTCGAGACCCAGTACTTC. It specifies CASSPAPGVETQYF.

The chain has TRBV9 and TRBJ1-5; the D gene is possibly TRBD1 (5 bases). Germline CDR1 SGDLS, CDR2 YYNGEE. V lost 3 bases, J lost 0 bases, and 10 bases lay in between. The CDR3 has 15 residues. The CDR3 loop reads CASSETGYSNQPQHF. Here the CDR3 DNA reads TGTGCCAGCAGCGAAACAGGTTATAGCAATCAGCCCCAGCATTTT.

This chain uses TRBV4-1 with TRBJ1-1; D remains ambiguous. V was shortened by 2 bases and J by 4 bases, with 8 bases between the two germline ends. CDR3 length: 13 residues. Germline assignment: CDR1 MGHRA and CDR2 YSYEKL. The CDR3 loop reads CASSQTDTTEAFF. The CDR3 nucleotides read TGCGCCAGCAGCCAAACAGACACCACTGAAGCTTTCTTT.

This chain joins TRBV11-1 and TRBJ1-1; D is ambiguous. The germline gives CDR1 SGHAT, CDR2 FQDESV (reference sequence). With 3 bases removed from V and 4 bases from J, the gap between germline ends came to 12 bases. The CDR3 runs to 14 residues. As DNA, the CDR3 is TGTGCCAGCAGCTTGTCGTCCTACGGCACTGAAGCTTTCTTT. The encoded protein is CASSLSSYGTEAFF. Full variable domain (rest looked up from reference TRBV11-1 and TRBJ1-1): EAEVAQSPRYKITEKSQAVAFWCDPISGHATLYWYRQILGQGPELLVQFQDESVVDDSQLPKDRFSAERLKGVDSTLKIQPAELGDSAMYLCASSLSSYGTEAFFGQGTRLTVV.

This clone has a single count. V gene TRBV4-1 combines with J gene TRBJ1-6, with 7 bases aligning to TRBD1. This CDR3 has 15 amino acids. Per the germline V gene, CDR1 is MGHRA and CDR2 is YSYEKL. V trimming: 8 bases; J trimming: 5 bases; junction bases outside the gene matches: 9. CDR3 region: CASDTGTADNSPLHF. CDR3 nucleotide sequence: TGCGCCAGCGATACAGGGACAGCCGATAATTCACCCCTCCACTTT.

The chain uses TRBV20-1 and TRBJ1-5; D ambiguous. Germline lookup yields CDR1 DFQATT and CDR2 SNEGSKA (reference sequence). V was clipped by 3 bases and J by 5 bases, with 17 bases between them. The CDR3 totals 15 residues. CDR3 DNA: TGCAGTGCTAGTAGTTCGGGGATCTATGATCAGCCCCAGCATTTT. Its translation: CSASSSGIYDQPQHF.

The V gene is TRBV2, the J gene TRBJ2-5; 11 bases align to TRBD1. This CDR3 comprises 15 residues. After removal of 5 bases from V and 4 bases from J, the junction contained 6 bases not matched to a gene. CDR1 is SNHLY and CDR2 is FYNNEI in the germline V gene. In DNA, the CDR3 is TGTGCCAGCAGTACGGACAGGGGGCGTGGAGAGACCCAGTACTTC. This translates into CASSTDRGRGETQYF. The entire variable domain, with the rest obtained from reference TRBV2 and TRBJ2-5, is as follows: EPEVTQTPSHQVTQMGQEVILRCVPISNHLYFYWYRQILGQKVEFLVSFYNNEISEKSEIFDDQFSVERPDGSNFTLKIRSTKLEDSAMYFCASSTDRGRGETQYFGPGTRLLVL.

This clone was counted between two and nine times. V usage is TRBV6-5 and J usage is TRBJ2-1; D perhaps matches TRBD2 (5 bases). Germline-derived CDR1 and CDR2 are MNHEY and SVGAGI. The CDR3 length is 15 residues. Trimming pared 0 bases from V and 6 bases from J, leaving 12 bases between. In DNA, the CDR3 is TGTGCCAGCAGTTACTCGCAGAGGGCTAGCAATGAGCAGTTCTTC. Translated, it gives CASSYSQRASNEQFF.

The chain combines TRBV2 with TRBJ1-3; D remains unclear. CDR3 size: 13 residues. V was shortened by 2 bases and J by 2 bases, with 4 bases between the two germline ends. Germline V CDR1 and CDR2: SNHLY, FYNNEI. The CDR3 region is CASSEYAGNTIYF. The CDR3, as DNA: TGTGCCAGCAGTGAATATGCTGGAAACACCATATATTTT.

The rearrangement links TRBV9 to TRBJ2-1; D unclear. Germline loops: CDR1 SGDLS, CDR2 YYNGEE. The CDR3 is made up of 12 amino acids. Deletions cut 1 base from V and 13 bases from J, with 12 bases between. The CDR3 here is CASSVNAGAQFF. CDR3 sequence (DNA): TGTGCCAGCAGCGTAAATGCCGGTGCACAGTTCTTC.